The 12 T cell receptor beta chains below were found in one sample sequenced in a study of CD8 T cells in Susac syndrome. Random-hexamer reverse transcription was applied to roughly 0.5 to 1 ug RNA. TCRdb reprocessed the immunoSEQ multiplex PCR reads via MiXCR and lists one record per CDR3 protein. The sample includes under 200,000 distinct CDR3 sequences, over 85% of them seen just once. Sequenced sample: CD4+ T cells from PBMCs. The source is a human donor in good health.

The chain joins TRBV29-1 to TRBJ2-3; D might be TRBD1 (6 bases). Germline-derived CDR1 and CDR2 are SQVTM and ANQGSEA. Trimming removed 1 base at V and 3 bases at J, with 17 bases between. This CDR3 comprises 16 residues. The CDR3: CSVEGAMGQGTDTQYF. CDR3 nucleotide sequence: TGCAGCGTTGAAGGGGCAATGGGGCAGGGGACAGATACGCAGTATTTT.

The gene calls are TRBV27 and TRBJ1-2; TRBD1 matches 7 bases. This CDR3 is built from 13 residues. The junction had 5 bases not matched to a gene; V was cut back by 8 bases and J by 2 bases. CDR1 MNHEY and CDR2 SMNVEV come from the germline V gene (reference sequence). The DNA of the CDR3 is TGTGCCAGCTCACTACAGGGGAACTATGGCTACACCTTC. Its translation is CASSLQGNYGYTF.

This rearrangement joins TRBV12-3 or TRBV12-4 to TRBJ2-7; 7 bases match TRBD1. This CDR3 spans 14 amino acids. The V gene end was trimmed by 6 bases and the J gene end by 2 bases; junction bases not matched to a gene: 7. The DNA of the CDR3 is TGTGCCAGCAGGGTATCCGGGACAGCCTACGAGCAGTACTTC. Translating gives CASRVSGTAYEQYF.

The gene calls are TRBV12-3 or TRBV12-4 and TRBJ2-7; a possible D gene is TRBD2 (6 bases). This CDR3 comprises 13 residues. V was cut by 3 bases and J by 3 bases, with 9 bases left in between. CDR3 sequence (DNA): TGTGCCAGCAGTTTTGGGAGGATCTACGAGCAGTACTTC. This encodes CASSFGRIYEQYF.

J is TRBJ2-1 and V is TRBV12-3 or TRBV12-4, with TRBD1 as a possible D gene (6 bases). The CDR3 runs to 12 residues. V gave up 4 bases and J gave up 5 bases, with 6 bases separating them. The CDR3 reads CASSYRDNEQFF. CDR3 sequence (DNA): TGTGCCAGCAGTTACAGGGACAATGAGCAGTTCTTC.

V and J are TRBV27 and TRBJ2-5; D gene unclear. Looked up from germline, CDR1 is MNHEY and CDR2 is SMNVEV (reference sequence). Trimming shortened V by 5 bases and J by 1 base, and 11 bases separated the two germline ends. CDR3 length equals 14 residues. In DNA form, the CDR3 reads TGTGCCAGCAGTCCCGATGGGCGCCAAGAGACCCAGTACTTC. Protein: CASSPDGRQETQYF.

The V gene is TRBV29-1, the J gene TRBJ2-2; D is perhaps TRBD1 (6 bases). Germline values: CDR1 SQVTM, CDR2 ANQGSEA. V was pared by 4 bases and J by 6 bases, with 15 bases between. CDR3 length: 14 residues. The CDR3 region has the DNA TGCAGCGTTGGACTGCAGCCAGGGGCCGGGGAGCTGTTTTTT. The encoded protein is CSVGLQPGAGELFF.

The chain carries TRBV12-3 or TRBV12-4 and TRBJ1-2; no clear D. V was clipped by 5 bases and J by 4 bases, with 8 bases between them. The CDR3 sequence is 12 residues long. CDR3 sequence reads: CASSTDPYGYTF. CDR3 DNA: TGTGCCAGCAGTACTGACCCCTATGGCTACACCTTC.

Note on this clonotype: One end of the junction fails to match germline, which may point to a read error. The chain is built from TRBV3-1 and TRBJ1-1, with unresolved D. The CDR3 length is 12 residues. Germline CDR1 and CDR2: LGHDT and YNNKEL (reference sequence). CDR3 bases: TGTGCCAGCAGCCAAGAACCCCCCGGGCTCCTCTTT. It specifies CASSQEPPGLLF.

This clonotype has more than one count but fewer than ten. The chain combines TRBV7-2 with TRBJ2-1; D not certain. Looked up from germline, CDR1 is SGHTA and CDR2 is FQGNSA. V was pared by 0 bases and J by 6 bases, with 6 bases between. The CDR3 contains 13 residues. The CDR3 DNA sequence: TGTGCCAGCAGCTTAGCTCTCCCCAATGAGCAGTTCTTC. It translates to CASSLALPNEQFF.

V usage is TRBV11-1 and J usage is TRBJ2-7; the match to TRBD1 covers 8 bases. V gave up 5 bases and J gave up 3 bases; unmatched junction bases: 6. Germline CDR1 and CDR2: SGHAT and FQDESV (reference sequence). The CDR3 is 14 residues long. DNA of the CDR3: TGTGCCAGCAGCCTCCGGGACAGGTTCTACGAGCAGTACGTC. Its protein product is CASSLRDRFYEQYV.

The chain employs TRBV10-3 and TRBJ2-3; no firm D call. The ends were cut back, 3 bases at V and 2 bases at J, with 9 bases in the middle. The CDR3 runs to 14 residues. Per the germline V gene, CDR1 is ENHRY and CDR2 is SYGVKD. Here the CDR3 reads CAISDGGNTDTQYF. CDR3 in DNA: TGTGCCATCAGTGACGGCGGAAACACAGATACGCAGTATTTT.